This T cell receptor beta chain was found in a study of blood T cell repertoires in COVID-19. Overall study context: COVID-19 samples from acute and convalescent phases originated in the United States, Italy and Spain. PBMCs, B-cell-depleted T cells, or T cells were the source of the cDNA or gDNA that made up the material.

Authors' analysis steps: Amplifying reference gene primers gave estimates of nucleated cell counts. Assay: immunoSEQ multiplex PCR; the TCRdb copy retains only in-frame clones and omits some. V and J calls and clone size are those listed in that table; D and trimming were worked out from the DNA. Of tens of thousands of clones listed, about 90% are singletons. CDR1 SNHLY and CDR2 FYNNEI come from the germline V gene. Between the trimmed V and J ends, which lost 1 base and 8 bases, there was a span of 8 bases. The CDR3 spans 12 residues. Enrolled during active infection, Seattle patients were then followed longitudinally.

The chain is built from TRBV2 and TRBJ1-2; D is ambiguous. The sequencing sample was made of peripheral blood. This TCR came from a man aged 45-65 years with COVID-19, enrolled during active disease. The CDR3 loop is CASSEGRRGYTF. Here the CDR3 DNA reads TGTGCCAGCAGTGAAGGGCGCAGGGGCTACACCTTC.